Only a few counts were recorded for the clone carrying this T cell receptor beta chain. Its antigen is as yet unknown. These data originate in a study of beta chain features in type 1 diabetes. Study-level results: Unsettled here was the matter of whether HLA type influences TCRB rearrangement. Patients showed naive, central memory and Treg TCRB repertoires that appeared more similar than those of healthy donors. Among all four CD4+ subsets, Type 1 diabetes patients had TCRB CDR3s that were moderately but significantly shorter.

Germline V CDR1 and CDR2: MDHEN, SYDVKM. V was pared by 3 bases and J by 1 base, with 15 bases of the junction left unmatched. This CDR3 has 19 amino acids. cDNA synthesis used the whole RNA isolate, giving expressed TCRB sequences. Generated by immunoSEQ multiplex PCR, the TCRdb table keeps only in-frame clones and is missing some. Of hundreds of thousands of clones detected, 15% appear once; the ten largest clones hold less than 0.02%. The sequenced sample consisted of naive CD4+ T cells from blood. The clonotype comes from a man aged 18 to 35 with type 1 diabetes. The chain couples TRBV28 to TRBJ2-7, with 10 bases fitting TRBD2. The DNA of the CDR3 is TGTGCCAGCAGTTTCAATTTAGGTACTAGCGGGGCGAGATCCTACGAGCAGTACTTC. It codes for CASSFNLGTSGARSYEQYF.